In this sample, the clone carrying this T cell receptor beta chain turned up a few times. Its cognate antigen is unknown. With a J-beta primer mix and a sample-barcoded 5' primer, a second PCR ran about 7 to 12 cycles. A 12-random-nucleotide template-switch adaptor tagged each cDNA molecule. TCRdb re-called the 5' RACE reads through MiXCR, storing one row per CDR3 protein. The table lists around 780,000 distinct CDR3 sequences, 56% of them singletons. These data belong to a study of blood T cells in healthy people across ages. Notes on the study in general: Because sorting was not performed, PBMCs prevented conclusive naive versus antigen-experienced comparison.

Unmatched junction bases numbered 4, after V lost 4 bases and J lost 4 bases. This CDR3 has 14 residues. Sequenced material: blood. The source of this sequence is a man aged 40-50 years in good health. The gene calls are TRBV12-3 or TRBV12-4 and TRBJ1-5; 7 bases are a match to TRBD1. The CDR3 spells CASSSGTVNQPQHF. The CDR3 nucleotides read TGTGCCAGCAGTTCGGGGACAGTAAATCAGCCCCAGCATTTT.